The rows below give T cell receptor beta chains drawn from one sample of a study of PD-1 blockade in classical Hodgkin lymphoma. Only in-frame clones appear in the TCRdb table, and some are missing; sequencing was by immunoSEQ multiplex PCR. The sample lists around 93,000 clones, roughly 73% occurring once. The source was peripheral blood mononuclear cells (PBMCs), collected before the fourth cycle of nivolumab. These receptors all stem from a human donor with classical Hodgkin lymphoma. CDR3s include the opening cysteine and the closing phenylalanine or tryptophan. Rows may omit the clone size; those that give it use once, few, many or a size class.

clone_size: -; v_call: TRBV4-1; cdr3_aa: CATHDGGATSSYNEQFF
clone_size: -; v_call: TRBV7-9; cdr3_aa: CASSLRASSYNEQFF
clone_size: -; v_call: TRBV18; cdr3_aa: CASSPSSQPQHF
clone_size: -; v_call: TRBV19; cdr3_aa: CASTREGDNQPQHF
clone_size: -; v_call: TRBV4-1; cdr3_aa: CASSQDSQGREKLFF
clone_size: -; v_call: TRBV11-2; cdr3_aa: CASSSTGRTNGYTF
clone_size: -; v_call: TRBV7-9; cdr3_aa: CASSLRGNQPQHF
clone_size: -; v_call: TRBV6-5; cdr3_aa: CASRNQGYDQPQHF
clone_size: many; v_call: TRBV27; cdr3_aa: CASSKIAGNSYEQYF
clone_size: -; v_call: TRBV7-2; cdr3_aa: CASSLGGSGNTIYF
clone_size: -; v_call: TRBV11-3; cdr3_aa: CASSWTSSNEQFF
clone_size: -; v_call: TRBV7-9; cdr3_aa: CASSFEVLTEAFF
clone_size: -; v_call: TRBV7-9; cdr3_aa: CASSYKVDEQYF
clone_size: -; v_call: TRBV27; cdr3_aa: CASSPRGLAQPQHF
clone_size: -; v_call: TRBV5-5; cdr3_aa: CASSLGQGSRNQPQHF
clone_size: -; v_call: TRBV28; cdr3_aa: CASEELGTGELFF
clone_size: once; v_call: TRBV2; cdr3_aa: CASSAIGRWNTEAFF
clone_size: few; v_call: TRBV28; cdr3_aa: CASSSPGLAGLVLGDTQYF
clone_size: -; v_call: TRBV28; cdr3_aa: CASSSRTGGETQYF
clone_size: -; v_call: TRBV2; cdr3_aa: CASNRDLGEKLFF
clone_size: -; v_call: TRBV11-2; cdr3_aa: CASRYLPSSEQYF
clone_size: -; v_call: TRBV5-8; cdr3_aa: CASTLPGGGGYTF
clone_size: -; v_call: TRBV28; cdr3_aa: CASSLNAAQPQHF
clone_size: once; v_call: TRBV5-6; cdr3_aa: CASSPSGASYQPQHF
clone_size: -; v_call: TRBV19; cdr3_aa: CASSIRDTQYF
clone_size: -; v_call: TRBV7-2; cdr3_aa: CASIQNTGNTEAFF
clone_size: -; v_call: TRBV7-9; cdr3_aa: CASSRGGAAGSYEQYF
clone_size: -; v_call: TRBV7-2; cdr3_aa: CASSLEREFTQYF
clone_size: -; v_call: TRBV7-3; cdr3_aa: CASSLTGGRLNEQFF
clone_size: -; v_call: TRBV7-2; cdr3_aa: CASSSQRGAGRYNEQFF
clone_size: once; v_call: TRBV5-1; cdr3_aa: CASRGQTYEQYF
clone_size: once; v_call: TRBV19; cdr3_aa: CASSLTGGSYEQYF
clone_size: -; v_call: TRBV7-3; cdr3_aa: CASSTKGGVRRHNEQFF
clone_size: -; v_call: TRBV6-6; cdr3_aa: CASSDPPGPQHF
clone_size: -; v_call: TRBV28; cdr3_aa: CASTLPGTGSYEQYF
clone_size: -; v_call: TRBV27; cdr3_aa: CASSLYSTSGRSYNEQFF
clone_size: -; v_call: TRBV27; cdr3_aa: CASSSGTHNTGELFF
clone_size: few; v_call: TRBV6-6; cdr3_aa: CASSYSTQGAGEQYF
clone_size: few; v_call: TRBV2; cdr3_aa: CASTKGLAGGGGYNEQFF
clone_size: -; v_call: TRBV7-2; cdr3_aa: CASRAGGAYEQYF
clone_size: few; v_call: TRBV27; cdr3_aa: CASSPSRGAFTYEQYF
clone_size: -; v_call: TRBV7-2; cdr3_aa: CASRRTGVNGYTF
clone_size: -; v_call: TRBV5-8; cdr3_aa: CASSFGDKYQETQYF
clone_size: -; v_call: TRBV7-7; cdr3_aa: CASSLAPDSNTIYF